This T cell receptor (beta chain) was identified during a study of blood T cell repertoires in COVID-19. The CDR3 totals 13 residues. Trimming shortened V by 8 bases and J by 0 bases, and 10 bases separated the two germline ends. Germline V gene data show CDR1 as MNHEY and CDR2 as SVGAGI. Here immunoSEQ multiplex PCR was the method, and the copy in TCRdb shows in-frame clones only, minus some. Among around 250,000 clones listed, approximately 83% were seen once. The sequencing sample was made of PBMCs or T cells enriched from blood (not recorded which). The sequence was obtained from a woman between 45 and 60 years old who had recovered from COVID-19. This rearrangement joins TRBV6-5 to TRBJ1-1; D remains unclear. The CDR3 DNA is TGTGCCAGCCCGGGTCCCATGAACACTGAAGCTTTCTTT. Residues: CASPGPMNTEAFF.